What follows are 16 T cell receptor beta chains derived from one specimen sequenced in a study of blood T cell repertoires in COVID-19. Some clones are missing from TCRdb's copy, which holds only in-frame ones; the method was immunoSEQ multiplex PCR. Of approximately 270,000 clones listed, 70% to 90% are singletons. The sample was peripheral blood. The receptors come from a woman in her 70s with acute or convalescent COVID-19.

The J gene is TRBJ1-5, the V gene TRBV27, with TRBD1 identical over 8 bases. This CDR3 spans 14 amino acids. V dropped 4 bases and J dropped 7; count of bases not matched to a gene: 6. Germline V gene lookup returns CDR1 MNHEY and CDR2 SMNVEV (reference sequence). The CDR3 nucleotides are TGTGCCAGCAGTTCCCGGACAGGGAGGCAGCCCCAGCATTTT. Amino acid sequence: CASSSRTGRQPQHF.

V is TRBV7-3 and J is TRBJ1-2; the D is unclear. V was cut by 2 bases and J by 2 bases, with 6 bases left in between. The germline CDR1 and CDR2 sequences are SGHTA and FQGTGA. The CDR3 is 13 amino acids. The chain's CDR3 is CASSLPGNYGYTF. CDR3 nucleotide sequence: TGTGCCAGCAGCTTACCAGGAAACTATGGCTACACCTTC.

The J gene is TRBJ1-5, the V gene TRBV5-5, with D unresolved. V lost 0 bases and J 2 bases, leaving 9 bases between the germline ends. The CDR3 contains 15 residues. Looked up from germline, CDR1 is SGHKS and CDR2 is YYEKEE (reference sequence). The CDR3 DNA is TGTGCCAGCAGCTTGGGGAGTAGACGCAATCAGCCCCAGCATTTT. Protein sequence: CASSLGSRRNQPQHF. Full variable domain (rest looked up from reference TRBV5-5 and TRBJ1-5): DAGVTQSPTHLIKTRGQQVTLRCSPISGHKSVSWYQQVLGQGPQFIFQYYEKEERGRGNFPDRFSARQFPNYSSELNVNALLLGDSALYLCASSLGSRRNQPQHFGDGTRLSIL.

This sequence joins TRBV5-1 and TRBJ2-3, with a tentative D call TRBD2 (7 bases). Germline V gene sequence: CDR1 SGHRS, CDR2 YFSETQ. Trimming left V 5 bases short and J 3 bases short, with 16 bases between. The CDR3 spans 15 residues. CDR3 coding DNA: TGCGCCAGCAGGACCTCGGGGAGGGGGACAGATACGCAGTATTTT. This gives the protein CASRTSGRGTDTQYF.

This clone occurred a few times. The chain carries TRBV9 and TRBJ1-5; D might be TRBD1 (5 bases). Germline CDR1 is SGDLS and CDR2 is YYNGEE. Between the trimmed V and J ends, which lost 4 bases and 3 bases, there was a span of 14 bases. The CDR3 length is 15 residues. CDR3 protein: CASSPLGRVNQPQHF. CDR3 sequence (DNA): TGTGCCAGCAGCCCCCTCGGCAGGGTCAATCAGCCCCAGCATTTT.

This clone was seen only once. The genes are TRBV12-3 or TRBV12-4 and TRBJ2-3, with 8 positions matching TRBD2. J lost 8 bases, V lost 8 bases, and 9 bases had no gene match. This CDR3 has 13 residues. CDR3 in amino acids: CASSSGGSGTQYF. The CDR3 DNA follows: TGTGCCAGCTCCAGCGGGGGTTCAGGTACGCAGTATTTT.

This clone has a handful of counts. This chain uses TRBV19 with TRBJ2-2; 8 bases align to TRBD1. CDR3 size: 15 residues. In germline, CDR1 is LNHDA, CDR2 SQIVND (reference sequence). V gave up 6 bases and J gave up 3 bases; unmatched junction bases: 6. CDR3 bases: TGTGCCAGTAGAGCGGACAGGGTGGACACCGGGGAGCTGTTTTTT. Its translation is CASRADRVDTGELFF.

This chain links TRBV25-1 with TRBJ2-1; D possibly corresponds to TRBD1 (5 bases). This CDR3 is built from 13 residues. Trimming removed 6 bases at V and 1 base at J, with 7 bases between. Germline CDR1 and CDR2: MGHDK and SYGVNS. CDR3 sequence: CASRDSSYNEQFF. The CDR3 DNA reads as TGTGCCAGCAGAGACAGTTCCTACAATGAGCAGTTCTTC. The full variable domain, with the rest looked up from reference TRBV25-1 and TRBJ2-1, is EADIYQTPRYLVIGTGKKITLECSQTMGHDKMYWYQQDPGMELHLIHYSYGVNSTEKGDLSSESTVSRIRTEHFPLTLESARPSHTSQYLCASRDSSYNEQFFGPGTRLTVL.

This clone was seen a single time. The chain links TRBV7-9 to TRBJ1-4; 10 bases are a match to TRBD1. V was clipped by 5 bases and J by 8 bases; unmatched bases: 8. Germline V lookup: CDR1 SEHNR, CDR2 FQNEAQ (reference sequence). The CDR3 has 15 amino acids. The CDR3 DNA follows: TGTGCCAGCAGCCTCAGACAGGGGGCAGTCGAAAAACTGTTTTTT. It is translated as CASSLRQGAVEKLFF.

This clone was observed once. The rearrangement uses TRBV3-1 (or the pseudogene TRBV3-2) and TRBJ1-2, with D perhaps TRBD1 (6 bases). V was clipped by 2 bases and J by 7 bases, with 8 bases between them. This CDR3 has 12 amino acids. Germline V gene lookup returns CDR1 LGHDT and CDR2 YNNKEL (reference sequence). For the CDR3, the DNA is TGTGCCAGCAGCCAAAGGACAGCTGGCTACACCTTC. It translates to CASSQRTAGYTF.

This clone was detected a few times. The chain is built from TRBV6-5 and TRBJ1-4; 8 positions match TRBD1. V lost 4 bases to trimming and J lost 5 bases; unmatched junction nucleotides: 6. Germline V lookup: CDR1 MNHEY, CDR2 SVGAGI. There are 15 residues in the CDR3. CDR3 residues: CASSSSGGRNEKLFF. CDR3 in DNA: TGTGCCAGCAGTTCCTCAGGGGGCAGGAATGAAAAACTGTTTTTT.

V usage is TRBV4-1 and J usage is TRBJ2-7, with TRBD2 identical over 8 bases. This CDR3 region has 18 residues. The germline V gene encodes CDR1 MGHRA and CDR2 YSYEKL. V trimming: 0 bases; J trimming: 2 bases; junction bases outside the gene matches: 12. The CDR3 nucleotides are TGCGCCAGCAGCCAAGATACCCCCCTCGGGACTAGAGCCTACGAGCAGTACTTC. Residues: CASSQDTPLGTRAYEQYF.

The table lists this clone with a few counts. The chain uses TRBV18 and TRBJ2-2, with D tentatively TRBD2 (6 bases). This CDR3 spans 17 amino acids. CDR1 and CDR2 from the germline V gene are KGHSH and LQKENI. V was pared by 3 bases and J by 2 bases, with 16 bases between. The CDR3 sequence: CASSPLRDSINTGELFF. As DNA, the CDR3 is TGTGCCAGCTCACCCCTTCGGGACTCAATAAACACCGGGGAGCTGTTTTTT. Complete variable domain (other parts from reference TRBV18 and TRBJ2-2): NAGVMQNPRHLVRRRGQEARLRCSPMKGHSHVYWYRQLPEEGLKFMVYLQKENIIDESGMPKERFSAEFPKEGPSILRIQQVVRGDSAAYFCASSPLRDSINTGELFFGEGSRLTVL.

The gene calls are TRBV3-1 (or the pseudogene TRBV3-2) and TRBJ1-2, with D possibly matching TRBD1 (6 bases). V was cut by 6 bases and J by 8 bases, with 19 bases left in between. This CDR3 spans 14 amino acids. Per the germline V gene, CDR1 is LGHDT and CDR2 is YNNKEL (reference sequence). CDR3: CASSRTGYAVGYTF. CDR3 nucleotide sequence: TGTGCCAGCAGTCGAACAGGGTATGCTGTCGGCTACACCTTC.

The rearrangement uses TRBV15 and TRBJ1-2; 7 positions agree with TRBD1. With V trimmed by 0 bases and J by 3 bases, 13 bases remained unmatched. The length of the CDR3 is 18 residues. The germline CDR1 and CDR2 sequences are LNHNV and YYDKDF (reference sequence). DNA for the CDR3: TGTGCCACCAGCAGAGATCAGTTAGGGGGCGAGAGGCACTATGGCTACACCTTC. The encoded protein is CATSRDQLGGERHYGYTF.

This clone was seen a few times. The V gene is TRBV11-2, the J gene TRBJ1-1; D remains ambiguous. Germline lookup yields CDR1 SGHAT and CDR2 FQNNGV. Deletions cut 4 bases from V and 3 bases from J, with 3 bases between. The CDR3 has 11 amino acids. The CDR3 bases are TGTGCCAGCAGCTCATACACTGAAGCTTTCTTT. The encoded protein is CASSSYTEAFF.